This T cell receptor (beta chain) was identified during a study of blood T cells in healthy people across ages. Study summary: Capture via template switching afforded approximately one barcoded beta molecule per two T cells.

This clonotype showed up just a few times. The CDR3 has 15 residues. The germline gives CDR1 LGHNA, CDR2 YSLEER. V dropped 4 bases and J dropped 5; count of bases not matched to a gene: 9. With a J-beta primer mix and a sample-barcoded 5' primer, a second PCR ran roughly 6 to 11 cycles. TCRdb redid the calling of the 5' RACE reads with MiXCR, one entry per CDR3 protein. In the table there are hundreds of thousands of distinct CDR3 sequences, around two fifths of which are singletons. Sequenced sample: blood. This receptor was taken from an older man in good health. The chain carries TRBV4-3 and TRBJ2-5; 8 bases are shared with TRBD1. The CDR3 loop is CASSLRTGNSETQYF. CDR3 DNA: TGCGCCAGCAGCCTTCGGACAGGGAATTCGGAGACCCAGTACTTC.